Following are 4 T cell receptor beta chains from one sample sequenced in a study of PD-L1 blockade in urothelial cancer. Some clones are missing from TCRdb's copy, which holds only in-frame ones; the method was immunoSEQ multiplex PCR. The profile shows about 84,000 clones, roughly 82% of them singletons. The source material was PBMCs, sampled around atezolizumab (anti-PD-L1) treatment. These receptors all come from a man between 70 and 80 years old with urothelial cancer.

V usage is TRBV10-3 and J usage is TRBJ1-4; D gene unclear. The CDR3 totals 14 residues. Germline CDR1 ENHRY, CDR2 SYGVKD. V was clipped by 5 bases and J by 6 bases, with 13 bases between them. The CDR3 DNA reads as TGTGCCATCAGTTTAGGTGGGCCCGATGAAAAACTGTTTTTT. Protein: CAISLGGPDEKLFF.

Many counts were recorded for this clone. This sequence joins TRBV19 and TRBJ1-2; a possible D gene is TRBD1 (5 bases). CDR1 and CDR2 from the germline V gene are LNHDA and SQIVND (reference sequence). Trimming removed 0 bases at V and 6 bases at J, with 23 bases between. This CDR3 comprises 18 residues. This chain's CDR3 is CASSIDTRWRGKVDGYTF. The CDR3, as DNA: TGTGCCAGTAGTATAGATACGAGGTGGCGGGGGAAGGTGGATGGCTACACCTTC.

The genes are TRBV4-3 and TRBJ2-7; TRBD2 matches at 9 bases. V dropped 1 base and J dropped 7; count of bases not matched to a gene: 8. Germline CDR1 is LGHNA and CDR2 is YSLEER. This CDR3 is 15 amino acids long. This chain's CDR3 is CASSQGTSGSLEQYF. CDR3 sequence (DNA): TGCGCCAGCAGCCAAGGTACTAGCGGGTCCCTTGAGCAGTACTTC.

The gene calls are TRBV29-1 and TRBJ1-1; TRBD1 might be the D (5 bases). The V and J ends lost 5 bases and 1 base respectively, with 14 bases between them. From germline, CDR1 is SQVTM and CDR2 ANQGSEA. The CDR3 extends over 14 amino acids. As DNA, the CDR3 is TGCAGCGTTCGTGGGGCAGACACGAACACTGAAGCTTTCTTT. It encodes CSVRGADTNTEAFF.